One and the same sample provided the 3 T cell receptor beta chains below, sequenced in a study of blood T cell repertoires in COVID-19. Sequencing used immunoSEQ multiplex PCR; TCRdb keeps in-frame clones, though not all of them. The sample records 190,000 or so clones, 75% to 90% being singletons. Sequenced: PBMCs or T cells enriched from blood (not recorded which). Receptor source: a middle-aged man who had recovered from COVID-19.

The rearrangement links TRBV6-5 to TRBJ1-6; the match to TRBD1 covers 9 bases. V dropped 0 bases and J dropped 9; count of bases not matched to a gene: 3. This CDR3 region has 15 residues. The V gene's germline CDR1 is MNHEY and CDR2 SVGAGI. The CDR3 DNA sequence: TGTGCCAGCAGTTACTCGGGGACAGGGAGTTCACCCCTCCACTTT. Encoded protein: CASSYSGTGSSPLHF.

The table lists this clone with a count of one. The rearrangement joins TRBV12-5 to TRBJ2-7; no definite D call. The V end was cut by 8 bases, the J end by 4 bases, with 15 bases between. The germline V gene encodes CDR1 LGHNT and CDR2 FRNRAP. CDR3 length: 13 amino acids. CDR3 protein: CASTGGQQYEQYF. The CDR3 coding sequence is TGTGCTAGTACTGGCGGCCAACAATACGAGCAGTACTTC.

The sample holds one count of this clone. The chain has TRBV14 and TRBJ1-6; TRBD1 matches at 7 bases. The CDR3 extends over 16 amino acids. Per the germline V gene, CDR1 is SGHDN and CDR2 is FVKESK. With V trimmed by 0 bases and J by 7 bases, 6 bases remained unmatched. The CDR3 loop is CASSQDLARGNSPLHF. The DNA for the CDR3 is TGTGCCAGCAGCCAAGATTTAGCCAGGGGGAATTCACCCCTCCACTTT. Drawing the rest from reference TRBV14 and TRBJ1-6, the complete variable domain is EAGVTQFPSHSVIEKGQTVTLRCDPISGHDNLYWYRRVMGKEIKFLLHFVKESKQDESGMPNNRFLAERTGGTYSTLKVQPAELEDSGVYFCASSQDLARGNSPLHFGNGTRLTVT.